The next 9 T cell receptor beta chains were all read from a single sample in a study of T cells in Graves' hyperthyroidism and ophthalmopathy. TCR beta CDR3 sequences were amplified from RNA transcripts. The HTBI primer set was used in a first-round RT-PCR of the TCR CDR3. TCRdb called the multiplex PCR reads again in MiXCR, with one record for every CDR3 protein. The sample has 600,000 to 900,000 distinct CDR3 sequences, about 15% seen once. Sequencing used blood. These receptors were obtained from a man aged 18 to 30 with Graves' hyperthyroidism.

Comments on this clonotype: One base away lies a much larger clone, so this may be a sequencing read error. The rearrangement joins TRBV28 to TRBJ2-2; D remains unclear. Germline loops: CDR1 MDHEN, CDR2 SYDVKM. Trimming left V 2 bases short and J 1 base short, with 14 bases between. The CDR3 length is 17 residues. The CDR3 coding sequence is TGTGCCAGCAGTTTACGTCTCACCAAACGGAACACCGGGGAGCTGTTTTTT. Translating gives CASSLRLTKRNTGELFF.

For this clonotype: One junction end disagrees with the germline gene, perhaps due to a read error. The chain has TRBV5-1 and TRBJ2-7, with D possibly called TRBD1 or TRBD2 (5 bases each). Germline CDR1 reads SGHRS; CDR2 reads YFSETQ. The CDR3 is 13 amino acids. The CDR3 coding sequence is TGTGCCAGCAGCCCCGGGGCAGCGCGGGAGCAGTACTTC. Amino acid sequence: CASSPGAAREQYF.

This clonotype was seen ten or more times. The rearrangement joins TRBV5-1 to TRBJ1-4, with 7 positions matching TRBD1. V dropped 0 bases and J dropped 5; count of bases not matched to a gene: 1. Germline loops: CDR1 SGHRS, CDR2 YFSETQ. The CDR3 loop spans 14 amino acids. The CDR3 bases are TGCGCCAGCAGCTTGGCGGGACAGAATGAAAAACTGTTTTTT. It specifies CASSLAGQNEKLFF. Full variable domain (remainder filled in from reference TRBV5-1 and TRBJ1-4): KAGVTQTPRYLIKTRGQQVTLSCSPISGHRSVSWYQQTPGQGLQFLFEYFSETQRNKGNFPGRFSGRQFSNSRSEMNVSTLELGDSALYLCASSLAGQNEKLFFGSGTQLSVL.

A few counts support this clonotype. CDR3 protein: CASSPPGTGPYNEQFF. The CDR3 coding sequence is TGTGCCAGCAGTCCTCCCGGGACAGGGCCCTACAATGAGCAGTTCTTC. V is TRBV28 and J is TRBJ2-1; TRBD1 matches at 9 bases. The CDR3 loop spans 16 amino acids. With V trimmed by 5 bases and J by 2 bases, 7 bases remained unmatched. The germline CDR1 and CDR2 sequences are MDHEN and SYDVKM.

V gene TRBV4-3 combines with J gene TRBJ1-3; D call uncertain. This CDR3 contains 15 residues. V was shortened by 1 base and J by 0 bases, with 7 bases between the two germline ends. CDR1 is LGHNA, CDR2 YSLEER, per germline. The CDR3 loop reads CASSQVHFSGNTIYF. For the CDR3, the DNA is TGCGCCAGCAGCCAAGTGCATTTCTCTGGAAACACCATATATTTT.

This clonotype showed up just a few times. The chain combines TRBV9 with TRBJ1-6; 7 bases map to TRBD1. The germline CDR1 and CDR2 sequences are SGDLS and YYNGEE. The CDR3 loop spans 19 amino acids. The trim removed 7 bases at V and 0 bases at J, leaving 16 bases unmatched. CDR3 DNA: TGTGCCAGCGGGCCCAAGACAGGGACCACGAGCTCCTATAATTCACCCCTCCACTTT. This codes for CASGPKTGTTSSYNSPLHF.

Notes on this clonotype: Possible read error: a much larger clone is one base away. This rearrangement joins TRBV28 to TRBJ1-5; 7 bases match TRBD1. The length of the CDR3 is 13 residues. Germline values: CDR1 MDHEN, CDR2 SYDVKM. V was pared by 6 bases and J by 5 bases, with 4 bases of the junction left unmatched. In DNA, the CDR3 is TGTGCCAGCAGCGACAGGGATCATCAGCCCCAGCATTTT. It codes for CASSDRDHQPQHF. The whole variable domain, filled in from reference TRBV28 and TRBJ1-5, reads DVKVTQSSRYLVKRTGEKVFLECVQDMDHENMFWYRQDPGLGLRLIYFSYDVKMKEKGDIPEGYSVSREKKERFSLILESASTNQTSMYLCASSDRDHQPQHFGDGTRLSIL.

V and J are TRBV5-1 and TRBJ2-5; TRBD1 might be the D (6 bases). V was trimmed by 4 bases and J by 2 bases, leaving 15 bases between them. Per the germline V gene, CDR1 is SGHRS and CDR2 is YFSETQ. This CDR3 contains 15 residues. Here the CDR3 DNA reads TGCGCCAGCAGCACGGGACACGGAAGGCAAGAGACCCAGTACTTC. It yields the protein CASSTGHGRQETQYF.

The sample holds many counts of this clonotype. The rearrangement joins TRBV6-1 to TRBJ2-7; possibly TRBD2 for D (6 bases). Germline loops: CDR1 MNHNS, CDR2 SASEGT. V lost 10 bases and J lost 1, with 14 bases in between. CDR3 length: 13 amino acids. CDR3 sequence: CAIKGLLSYEQYF. The CDR3 DNA reads TGTGCCATAAAGGGACTTCTATCCTACGAGCAGTACTTC.